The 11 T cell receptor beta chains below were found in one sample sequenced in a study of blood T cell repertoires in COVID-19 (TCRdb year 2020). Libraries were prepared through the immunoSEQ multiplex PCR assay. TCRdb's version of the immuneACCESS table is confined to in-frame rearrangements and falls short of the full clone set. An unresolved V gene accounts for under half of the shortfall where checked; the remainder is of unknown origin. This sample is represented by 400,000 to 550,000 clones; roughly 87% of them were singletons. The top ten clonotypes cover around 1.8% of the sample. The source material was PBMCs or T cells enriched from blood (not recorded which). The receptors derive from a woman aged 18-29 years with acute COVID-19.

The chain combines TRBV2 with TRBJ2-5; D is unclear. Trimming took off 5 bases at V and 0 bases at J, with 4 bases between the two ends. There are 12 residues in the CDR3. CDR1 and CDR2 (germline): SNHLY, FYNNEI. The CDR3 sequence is CASSLNQETQYF. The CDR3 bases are TGTGCCAGCAGTCTTAACCAAGAGACCCAGTACTTC.

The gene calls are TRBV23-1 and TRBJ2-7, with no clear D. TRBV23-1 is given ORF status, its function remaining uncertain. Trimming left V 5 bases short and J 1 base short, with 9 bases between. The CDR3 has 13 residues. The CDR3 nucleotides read TGCGCCAGCAGTAACAAGAAATCCTACGAGCAGTACTTC. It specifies CASSNKKSYEQYF.

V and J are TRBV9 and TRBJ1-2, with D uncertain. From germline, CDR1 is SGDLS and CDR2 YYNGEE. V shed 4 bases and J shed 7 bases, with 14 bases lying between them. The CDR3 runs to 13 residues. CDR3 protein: CASSQTTVSGYTF. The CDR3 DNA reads TGTGCCAGCAGCCAGACCACAGTCAGTGGCTACACCTTC.

The CDR3, as DNA: TGCAGCGGAGGACAGTTGGGCACTGAAGCTTTCTTT. The encoded protein is CSGGQLGTEAFF. The chain has TRBV29-1 and TRBJ1-1; maybe TRBD1 (6 bases). The germline V gene encodes CDR1 SQVTM and CDR2 ANQGSEA. V was shortened by 7 bases and J by 4 bases, with 13 bases between the two germline ends. The CDR3 loop spans 12 amino acids.

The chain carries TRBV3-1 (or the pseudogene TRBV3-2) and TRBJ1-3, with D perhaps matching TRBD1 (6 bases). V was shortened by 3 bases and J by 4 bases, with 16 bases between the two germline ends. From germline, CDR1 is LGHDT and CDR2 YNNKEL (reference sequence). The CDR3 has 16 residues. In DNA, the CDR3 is TGTGCCAGCAGCCAGGGGACATACGGCCCCGGAAACACCATATATTTT. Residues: CASSQGTYGPGNTIYF.

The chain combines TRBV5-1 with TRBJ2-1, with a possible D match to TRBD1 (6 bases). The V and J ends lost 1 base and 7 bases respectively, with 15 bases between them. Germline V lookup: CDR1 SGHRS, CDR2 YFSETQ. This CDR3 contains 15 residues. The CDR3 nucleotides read TGCGCCAGCAGCTTGCAGGGGTTCGCTAGTAATGAGCAGTTCTTC. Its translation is CASSLQGFASNEQFF.

The CDR3 DNA sequence: TGTGCCAGCAGTGGCCAGGGTCGGTCCGGGGAGCTGTTTTTT. It is translated as CASSGQGRSGELFF. The chain carries TRBV28 and TRBJ2-2, with D maybe TRBD1 (5 bases). The germline V gene has CDR1 MDHEN and CDR2 SYDVKM. Trimming took off 5 bases at V and 6 bases at J, with 13 bases between the two ends. This CDR3 comprises 14 residues. Filled out from reference TRBV28 and TRBJ2-2, the complete variable domain reads DVKVTQSSRYLVKRTGEKVFLECVQDMDHENMFWYRQDPGLGLRLIYFSYDVKMKEKGDIPEGYSVSREKKERFSLILESASTNQTSMYLCASSGQGRSGELFFGEGSRLTVL.

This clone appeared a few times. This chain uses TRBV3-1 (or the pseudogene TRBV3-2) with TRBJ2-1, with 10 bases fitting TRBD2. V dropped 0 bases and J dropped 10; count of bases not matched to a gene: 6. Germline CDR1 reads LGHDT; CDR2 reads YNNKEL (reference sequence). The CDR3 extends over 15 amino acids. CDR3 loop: CASSQDSGLAAEQFF. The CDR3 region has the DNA TGTGCCAGCAGCCAAGATAGTGGACTAGCGGCAGAGCAGTTCTTC.

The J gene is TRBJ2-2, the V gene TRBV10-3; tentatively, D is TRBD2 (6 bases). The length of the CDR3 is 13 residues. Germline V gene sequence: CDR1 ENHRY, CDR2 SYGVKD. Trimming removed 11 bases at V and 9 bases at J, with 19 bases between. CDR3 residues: CASSGTSIRELFF. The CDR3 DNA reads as TGTGCCTCATCCGGGACTTCCATCCGGGAGCTGTTTTTT.

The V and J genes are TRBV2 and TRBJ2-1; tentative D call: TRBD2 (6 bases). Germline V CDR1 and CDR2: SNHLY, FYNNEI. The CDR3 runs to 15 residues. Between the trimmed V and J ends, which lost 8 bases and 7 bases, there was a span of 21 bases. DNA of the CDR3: TGTGCCAGCGGCGGGGCGGGGTGGGCAGAAAATGAGCAGTTCTTC. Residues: CASGGAGWAENEQFF.

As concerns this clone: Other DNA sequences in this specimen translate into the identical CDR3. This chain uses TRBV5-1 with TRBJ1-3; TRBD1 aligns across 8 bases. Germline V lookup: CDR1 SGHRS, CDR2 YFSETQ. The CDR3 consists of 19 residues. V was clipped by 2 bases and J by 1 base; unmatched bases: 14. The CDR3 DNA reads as TGCGCCAGCAGCTTAGGGACAGGCGGTTCTCTCTCTTCTGGAAACACCATATATTTT. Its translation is CASSLGTGGSLSSGNTIYF.